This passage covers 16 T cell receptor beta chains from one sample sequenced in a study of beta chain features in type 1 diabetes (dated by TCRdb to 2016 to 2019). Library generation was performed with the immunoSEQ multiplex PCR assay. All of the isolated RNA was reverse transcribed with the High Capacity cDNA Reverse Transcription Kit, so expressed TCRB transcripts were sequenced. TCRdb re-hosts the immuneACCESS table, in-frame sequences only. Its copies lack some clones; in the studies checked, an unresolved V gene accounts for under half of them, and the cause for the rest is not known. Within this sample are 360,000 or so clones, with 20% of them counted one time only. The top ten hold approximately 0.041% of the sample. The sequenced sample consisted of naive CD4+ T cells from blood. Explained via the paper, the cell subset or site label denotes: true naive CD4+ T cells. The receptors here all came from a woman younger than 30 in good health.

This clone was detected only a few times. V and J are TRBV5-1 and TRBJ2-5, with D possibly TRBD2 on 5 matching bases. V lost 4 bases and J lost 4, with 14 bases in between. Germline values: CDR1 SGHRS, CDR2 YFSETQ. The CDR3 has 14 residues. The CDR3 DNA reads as TGCGCCAGCAGCCCGGCGGAGGTAGGAGAGACCCAGTACTTC. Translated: CASSPAEVGETQYF.

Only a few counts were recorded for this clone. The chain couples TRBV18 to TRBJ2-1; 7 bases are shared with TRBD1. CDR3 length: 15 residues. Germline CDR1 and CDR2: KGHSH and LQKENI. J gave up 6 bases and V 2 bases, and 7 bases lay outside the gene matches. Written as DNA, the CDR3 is TGTGCCAGCTCACCAAGGACAGGTTATATCAATGAGCAGTTCTTC. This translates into CASSPRTGYINEQFF.

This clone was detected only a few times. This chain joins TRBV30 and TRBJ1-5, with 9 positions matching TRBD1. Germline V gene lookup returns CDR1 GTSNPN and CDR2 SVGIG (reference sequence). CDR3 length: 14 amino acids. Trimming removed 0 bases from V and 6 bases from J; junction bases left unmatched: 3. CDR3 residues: CAWSVRTGAQPQHF. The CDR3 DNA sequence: TGTGCCTGGAGTGTCCGGACAGGGGCTCAGCCCCAGCATTTT.

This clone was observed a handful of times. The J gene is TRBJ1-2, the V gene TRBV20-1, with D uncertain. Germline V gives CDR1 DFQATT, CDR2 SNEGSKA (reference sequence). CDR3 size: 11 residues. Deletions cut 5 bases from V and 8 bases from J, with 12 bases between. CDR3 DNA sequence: TGCAGTGCTCAACTTCGGTCGGGCTACACCTTC. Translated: CSAQLRSGYTF.

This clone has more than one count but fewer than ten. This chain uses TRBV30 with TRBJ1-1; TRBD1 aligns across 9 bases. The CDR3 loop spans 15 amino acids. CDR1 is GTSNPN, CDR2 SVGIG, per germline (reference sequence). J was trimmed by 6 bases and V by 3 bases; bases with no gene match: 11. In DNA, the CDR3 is TGTGCCTGGAGCAGACCGGGACAGGGTGTACCTGAAGCTTTCTTT. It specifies CAWSRPGQGVPEAFF.

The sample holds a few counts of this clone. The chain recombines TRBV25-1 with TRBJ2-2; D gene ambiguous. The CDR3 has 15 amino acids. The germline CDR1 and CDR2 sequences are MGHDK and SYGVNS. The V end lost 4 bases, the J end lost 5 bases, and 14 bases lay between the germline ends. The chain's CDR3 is CASSGATGRTGELFF. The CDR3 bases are TGTGCCAGCAGTGGTGCTACCGGCAGGACCGGGGAGCTGTTTTTT.

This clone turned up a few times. CDR3 region: CAWSGPGNEQFF. The CDR3 coding sequence is TGTGCCTGGAGCGGCCCCGGGAATGAGCAGTTCTTC. The chain has TRBV30 and TRBJ2-1; D gene ambiguous. V was clipped by 3 bases and J by 7 bases, with 10 bases between them. The CDR3 loop spans 12 amino acids. Germline V lookup: CDR1 GTSNPN, CDR2 SVGIG (reference sequence).

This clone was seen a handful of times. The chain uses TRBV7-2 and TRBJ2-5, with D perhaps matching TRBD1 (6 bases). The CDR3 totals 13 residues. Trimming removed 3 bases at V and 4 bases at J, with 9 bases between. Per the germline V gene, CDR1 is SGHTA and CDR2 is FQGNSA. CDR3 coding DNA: TGTGCCAGCAGCTTCCTGGGGGCAGAGACCCAGTACTTC. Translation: CASSFLGAETQYF.

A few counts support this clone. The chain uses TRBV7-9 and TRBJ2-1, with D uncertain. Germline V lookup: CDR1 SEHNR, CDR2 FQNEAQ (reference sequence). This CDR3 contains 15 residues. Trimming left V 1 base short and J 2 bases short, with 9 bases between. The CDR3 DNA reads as TGTGCCAGCAGCTTAGTGTCGGTAACCTACAATGAGCAGTTCTTC. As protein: CASSLVSVTYNEQFF. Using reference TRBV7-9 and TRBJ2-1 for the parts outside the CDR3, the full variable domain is DTGVSQNPRHKITKRGQNVTFRCDPISEHNRLYWYRQTLGQGPEFLTYFQNEAQLEKSRLLSDRFSAERPKGSFSTLEIQRTEQGDSAMYLCASSLVSVTYNEQFFGPGTRLTVL.

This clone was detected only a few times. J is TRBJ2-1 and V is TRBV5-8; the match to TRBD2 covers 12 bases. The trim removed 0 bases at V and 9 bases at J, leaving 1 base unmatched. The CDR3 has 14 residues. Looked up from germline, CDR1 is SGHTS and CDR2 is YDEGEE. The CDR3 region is CASSLGLAGVEQFF. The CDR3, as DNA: TGTGCCAGCAGCTTGGGACTAGCGGGAGTTGAGCAGTTCTTC.

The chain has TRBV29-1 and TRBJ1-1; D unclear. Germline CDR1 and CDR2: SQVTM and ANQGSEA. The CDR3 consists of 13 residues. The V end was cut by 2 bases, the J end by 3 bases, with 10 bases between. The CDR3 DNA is TGCAGCGTTGAAACGGGGAGGGACACTGAAGCTTTCTTT. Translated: CSVETGRDTEAFF.

Written as DNA, the CDR3 is TGTGCCAGCAGTGACCGGCCAGCGGACTATGGCTACACCTTC. It codes for CASSDRPADYGYTF. The chain combines TRBV2 with TRBJ1-2; D unresolved. V was trimmed by 3 bases and J by 3 bases, leaving 11 bases between them. Germline values: CDR1 SNHLY, CDR2 FYNNEI. CDR3 size: 14 residues.

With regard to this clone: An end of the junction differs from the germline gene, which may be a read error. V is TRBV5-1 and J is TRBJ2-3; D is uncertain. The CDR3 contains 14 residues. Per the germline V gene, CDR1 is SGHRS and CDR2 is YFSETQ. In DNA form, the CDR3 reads TGCGCCAGCAGTTTGGCAGACTTCCGAGATACGCAGTATTTT. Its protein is CASSLADFRDTQYF. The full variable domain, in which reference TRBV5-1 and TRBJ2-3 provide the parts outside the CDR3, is KAGVTQTPRYLIKTRGQQVTLSCSPISGHRSVSWYQQTPGQGLQFLFEYFSETQRNKGNFPGRFSGRQFSNSRSEMNVSTLELGDSALYLCASSLADFRDTQYFGPGTRLTVL.

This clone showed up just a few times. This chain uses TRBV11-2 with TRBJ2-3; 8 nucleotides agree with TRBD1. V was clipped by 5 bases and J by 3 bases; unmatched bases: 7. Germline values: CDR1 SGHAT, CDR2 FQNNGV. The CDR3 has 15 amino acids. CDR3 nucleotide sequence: TGTGCCAGCAGCACAGGGGGAGGTTGGACAGATACGCAGTATTTT. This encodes CASSTGGGWTDTQYF.

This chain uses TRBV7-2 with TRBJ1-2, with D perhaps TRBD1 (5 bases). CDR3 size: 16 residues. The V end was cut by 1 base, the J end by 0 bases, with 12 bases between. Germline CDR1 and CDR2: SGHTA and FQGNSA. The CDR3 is CASSLGGRGANYGYTF. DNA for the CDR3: TGTGCCAGCAGCTTAGGAGGTCGGGGGGCTAACTATGGCTACACCTTC.

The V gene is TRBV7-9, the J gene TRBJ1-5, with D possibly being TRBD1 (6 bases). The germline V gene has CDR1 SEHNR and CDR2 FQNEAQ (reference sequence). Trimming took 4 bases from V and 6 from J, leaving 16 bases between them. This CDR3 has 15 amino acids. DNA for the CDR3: TGTGCCAGCAGCTACCGGGGGGGCGAAGGTCAGCCCCAGCATTTT. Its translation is CASSYRGGEGQPQHF.